A single sample gave rise to the 20 T cell receptor beta chains below, sequenced in a study of blood T cell repertoires in COVID-19. Profiled with immunoSEQ multiplex PCR; TCRdb holds only in-frame clones, not every one. The sample yields 200,000 or so clones, around three quarters seen once. Sequences were obtained from peripheral blood. These receptors were taken from a man in his sixties with active or convalescent COVID-19.

The genes are TRBV6-2 or TRBV6-3 and TRBJ1-5, with a possible D match to TRBD1 (6 bases). The germline V and J ends were trimmed by 5 bases and 4 bases, with 9 bases remaining between them. Germline lookup yields CDR1 MNHEY and CDR2 SVGEGT. The CDR3 extends over 13 amino acids. CDR3 nucleotides: TGTGCCAGCAGTCACAGGGCAAATCAGCCCCAGCATTTT. Translating it yields CASSHRANQPQHF.

J is TRBJ1-3 and V is TRBV6-5; the match to TRBD1 covers 7 bases. This CDR3 has 15 amino acids. V lost 4 bases to trimming and J lost 6 bases; unmatched junction nucleotides: 9. Germline V gene sequence: CDR1 MNHEY, CDR2 SVGAGI. The CDR3 region is CASSSDREVVNTIYF. The DNA of the CDR3 is TGTGCCAGCAGTTCCGACAGGGAGGTGGTAAACACCATATATTTT.

Only one count was recorded for this clone. The V and J genes are TRBV27 and TRBJ2-2; 7 bases are a match to TRBD2. The trim removed 1 base at V and 0 bases at J, leaving 11 bases unmatched. This CDR3 is 19 amino acids long. Germline V gene lookup returns CDR1 MNHEY and CDR2 SMNVEV (reference sequence). The CDR3 bases are TGTGCCAGCAGTTTATGGGGGTTTGGGCGGGGGACGAACACCGGGGAGCTGTTTTTT. Translating it yields CASSLWGFGRGTNTGELFF.

The chain uses TRBV11-2 and TRBJ2-1, with D possibly being TRBD2 (6 bases). Trimming stripped 3 bases from V and 4 bases from J, with 13 bases between. CDR1 is SGHAT, CDR2 FQNNGV, per germline. The CDR3 spans 15 residues. CDR3 DNA: TGTGCCAGCAGCTTCCGGGACTTCCCTTACAATGAGCAGTTCTTC. Its translation: CASSFRDFPYNEQFF.

Only one count was recorded for this clone. The rearrangement links TRBV5-1 to TRBJ1-4; unclear D gene. The CDR3 sequence is 13 residues long. Deletions cut 0 bases from V and 8 bases from J, with 8 bases between. CDR1 and CDR2 from the germline V gene are SGHRS and YFSETQ. CDR3 in DNA: TGCGCCAGCAGCTTGGACCCGGGAGAAAAACTGTTTTTT. Translation gives CASSLDPGEKLFF.

This clone was detected only a few times. The chain recombines TRBV7-9 with TRBJ2-3, with 7 positions matching TRBD2. The germline gives CDR1 SEHNR, CDR2 FQNEAQ (reference sequence). After removal of 5 bases from V and 1 base from J, the junction contained 12 bases not matched to a gene. The CDR3 sequence is 17 residues long. The chain's CDR3 is CASSPLPGRVGTDTQYF. CDR3 DNA sequence: TGTGCCAGCAGCCCCCTACCAGGGAGGGTCGGCACAGATACGCAGTATTTT.

This chain joins TRBV7-3 and TRBJ1-5, with 7 positions matching TRBD1. Per the germline V gene, CDR1 is SGHTA and CDR2 is FQGTGA. The CDR3 is 16 amino acids. The junction had 14 bases not matched to a gene; V was cut back by 5 bases and J by 7 bases. CDR3 DNA sequence: TGTGCCAGCAGCCACCCCAGAGACAGGGTAAGGCAGCCCCAGCATTTT. This sequence encodes CASSHPRDRVRQPQHF.

The chain combines TRBV6-6 with TRBJ1-2, with a weak D call TRBD1 (5 bases). V was cut by 6 bases and J by 4 bases, with 15 bases left in between. The germline CDR1 and CDR2 sequences are MNHNY and SVGAGI (reference sequence). This CDR3 has 14 residues. CDR3 in amino acids: CASSHGGGSYGYTF. For the CDR3, the DNA is TGTGCCAGCAGCCACGGGGGGGGGTCCTATGGCTACACCTTC.

The gene calls are TRBV19 and TRBJ2-7; 7 bases align to TRBD1. The CDR3 has 11 amino acids. Trimming removed 5 bases from V and 6 bases from J; junction bases left unmatched: 1. The germline gives CDR1 LNHDA, CDR2 SQIVND (reference sequence). CDR3 sequence reads: CASSDRVEQYF. CDR3 nucleotide sequence: TGTGCCAGTAGTGACAGGGTCGAGCAGTACTTC.

This chain connects TRBV6-2 or TRBV6-3 to TRBJ1-1; the D gene is possibly TRBD1 (6 bases). V was cut by 4 bases and J by 3 bases, with 12 bases left in between. The CDR3 length is 14 residues. Looked up from germline, CDR1 is MNHEY and CDR2 is SVGEGT. In nucleotides, the CDR3 is TGTGCCAGCAGTTGGGCAGGGGTGGACACTGAAGCTTTCTTT. It is translated as CASSWAGVDTEAFF.

The chain links TRBV27 to TRBJ2-1; possibly TRBD1 for D (6 bases). This CDR3 has 15 residues. Germline V gene sequence: CDR1 MNHEY, CDR2 SMNVEV (reference sequence). Trimming removed 7 bases from V and 0 bases from J, with 13 bases in between. In DNA, the CDR3 is TGTGCCAGCACCCCAGGGACATCCTCCTACAATGAGCAGTTCTTC. Translating it yields CASTPGTSSYNEQFF.

This rearrangement joins TRBV2 to TRBJ2-2, with D possibly being TRBD2 (6 bases). Between the trimmed V and J ends, which lost 7 bases and 7 bases, there was a span of 19 bases. Germline V CDR1 and CDR2: SNHLY, FYNNEI. The CDR3 runs 15 residues. This chain's CDR3 is CASKVQGAGFGELFF. The DNA of the CDR3 is TGTGCCAGCAAGGTCCAAGGGGCGGGGTTCGGGGAGCTGTTTTTT.

The V and J genes are TRBV4-1 and TRBJ1-4; no clear D gene. CDR3 length: 14 residues. V was pared by 1 base and J by 8 bases, with 11 bases between. In germline, CDR1 is MGHRA, CDR2 YSYEKL. CDR3 nucleotides: TGCGCCAGCAGCCAAGGGTCCCCTGGCGAAAAACTGTTTTTT. Translating gives CASSQGSPGEKLFF.

The chain is built from TRBV6-5 and TRBJ2-7; TRBD1 matches 9 bases. The junction had 7 bases not matched to a gene; V was cut back by 8 bases and J by 5 bases. CDR3 length equals 13 residues. Germline V lookup: CDR1 MNHEY, CDR2 SVGAGI. The CDR3 DNA follows: TGTGCCAGCGGACGGACAGGGGCCAACGAGCAGTACTTC. Its protein product is CASGRTGANEQYF.

This clone appeared a few times. The chain links TRBV25-1 to TRBJ2-1, with 9 bases aligning to TRBD2. CDR1 is MGHDK and CDR2 is SYGVNS in the germline V gene. Germline trimming cut 6 bases from V and 6 bases from J; bases unmatched to any gene: 9. The CDR3 covers 15 residues. DNA of the CDR3: TGTGCCAGCAGCTTTCGGGGGACTAGCCGCAATGAGCAGTTCTTC. Translating it yields CASSFRGTSRNEQFF.

A single count supports this clone. CDR3 coding DNA: TGTGCCAGCAGCCAAGGACAGCACCGCACAGATACGCAGTATTTT. Protein: CASSQGQHRTDTQYF. The chain carries TRBV3-1 (or the pseudogene TRBV3-2) and TRBJ2-3, with a tentative D call TRBD1 (5 bases). Germline assignment: CDR1 LGHDT and CDR2 YNNKEL (reference sequence). V gave up 1 base and J gave up 1 base, with 9 bases separating them. CDR3 length equals 15 residues.

The rearrangement links TRBV7-9 to TRBJ1-4; no clear D. CDR1 and CDR2 from the germline V gene are SEHNR and FQNEAQ (reference sequence). This CDR3 region has 12 residues. V shed 5 bases and J shed 4 bases, with 5 bases lying between them. CDR3 DNA: TGTGCCAGCAGCCCCTTTAATGAAAAACTGTTTTTT. Amino acid sequence: CASSPFNEKLFF.

The DNA for the CDR3 is TGTGCCAGCAGTAACAGGGTAGAAAATTCACCCCTCCACTTT. This encodes CASSNRVENSPLHF. The chain employs TRBV28 and TRBJ1-6; D perhaps matches TRBD1 (6 bases). The V gene's germline CDR1 is MDHEN and CDR2 SYDVKM. Trimming shortened V by 5 bases and J by 7 bases, and 12 bases separated the two germline ends. CDR3 length: 14 residues.

The rearrangement links TRBV6-5 to TRBJ1-2; TRBD1 might be the D (6 bases). CDR1 MNHEY and CDR2 SVGAGI come from the germline V gene. This CDR3 has 13 residues. V gave up 5 bases and J gave up 4 bases, with 11 bases separating them. The CDR3 bases are TGTGCCAGCAGTCGGGGGGCCACCTATGGCTACACCTTC. Residues: CASSRGATYGYTF.

V usage is TRBV6-2 or TRBV6-3 and J usage is TRBJ2-1; TRBD1 is a possible D gene (6 bases). Per the germline V gene, CDR1 is MNHEY and CDR2 is SVGEGT. V was cut by 5 bases and J by 7 bases, with 18 bases left in between. The CDR3 is 15 amino acids. The chain's CDR3 is CASSPGTTFGNEQFF. The CDR3 DNA reads as TGTGCCAGCAGTCCCGGGACAACCTTTGGGAATGAGCAGTTCTTC.